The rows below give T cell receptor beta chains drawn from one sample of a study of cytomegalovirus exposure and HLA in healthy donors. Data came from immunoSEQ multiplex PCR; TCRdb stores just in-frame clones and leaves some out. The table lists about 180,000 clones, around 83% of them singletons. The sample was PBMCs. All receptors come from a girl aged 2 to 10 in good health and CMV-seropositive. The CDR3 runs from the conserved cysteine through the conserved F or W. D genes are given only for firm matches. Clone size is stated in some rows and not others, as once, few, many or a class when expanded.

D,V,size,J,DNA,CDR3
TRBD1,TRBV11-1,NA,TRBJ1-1,TGTGCCAGCACCGCCGAACAGGGGACCACTGAAGCTTTCTTT,CASTAEQGTTEAFF
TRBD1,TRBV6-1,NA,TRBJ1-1,TGTGCCAGCAGAGAACAGGGGGAGAGTACTGAAGCTTTCTTT,CASREQGESTEAFF
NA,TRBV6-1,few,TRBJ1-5,TGTGCCAGCAGTGTCACAGGTAGCAATCAGCCCCAGCATTTT,CASSVTGSNQPQHF
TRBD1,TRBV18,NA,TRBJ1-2,TGTGCCAGCTCACCACCCGGGACAGGGGCGTTAATCTATGGCTACACCTTC,CASSPPGTGALIYGYTF
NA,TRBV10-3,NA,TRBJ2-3,TGTGCCTCGGGGGAAAGCCGACGGGACTCAGATACGCAGTATTTT,CASGESRRDSDTQYF
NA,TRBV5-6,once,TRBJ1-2,TGTGCCAGCAGCTTCGTAACTTTGAAACACTATGGCTACACCTTC,CASSFVTLKHYGYTF
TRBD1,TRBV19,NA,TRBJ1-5,TGTGCCAGTAGTATGGGGGACAGGGTAATAAATCAGCCCCAGCATTTT,CASSMGDRVINQPQHF
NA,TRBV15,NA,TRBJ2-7,TGTGCCACCAGCAGAGCGGGGGGACATACCTACGAGCAGTACTTC,CATSRAGGHTYEQYF
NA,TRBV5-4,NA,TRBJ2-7,TGTGCCAGCAGCTTCTTCCCAAGGGGGTCCTACGAGCAGTACTTC,CASSFFPRGSYEQYF
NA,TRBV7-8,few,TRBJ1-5,TGTGCCAGCACCCGAGGGCGGTCGAATCAGCCCCAGCATTTT,CASTRGRSNQPQHF
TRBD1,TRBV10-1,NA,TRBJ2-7,TGCGCCAGCAGCCCGGGGACCCTCCGGGACAGTTCCTACGAGCAGTACTTC,CASSPGTLRDSSYEQYF
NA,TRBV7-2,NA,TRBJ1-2,TGTGCCAGCAGCCATCTGACAGGTCTCAAGGCAGGTGGCTACACCTTC,CASSHLTGLKAGGYTF
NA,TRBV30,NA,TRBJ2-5,TGTGCCTGGAGTGTACGCAGGAACGGTCAAGAGACCCAGTACTTC,CAWSVRRNGQETQYF